These 8 T cell receptor beta chains originate from one sample sequenced in a study of cytomegalovirus exposure and HLA in healthy donors. Primers for the PCR totalled 60 Vbeta and 13 Jbeta. Sequenced by immunoSEQ multiplex PCR; TCRdb stores in-frame clones only, minus some. In the table there are about 110,000 clones, 65% to 80% of which are singletons. The sample comprised PBMCs. The receptors originated from a female donor in good health and CMV-seropositive.

The CDR3 protein is CASRIREWNYGYTF. The CDR3 nucleotides are TGTGCCAGTAGAATAAGGGAGTGGAACTATGGCTACACCTTC. The gene calls are TRBV19 and TRBJ1-2; D remains unclear. The CDR3 totals 14 residues. The germline V gene encodes CDR1 LNHDA and CDR2 SQIVND (reference sequence). Trimming cost V 6 bases and J 2 bases, with 13 bases left between them.

This clone has only a few counts. V gene TRBV2 combines with J gene TRBJ2-7, with 9 nucleotides matching TRBD2. The V gene end was trimmed by 6 bases and the J gene end by 0 bases; junction bases not matched to a gene: 9. There are 16 residues in the CDR3. CDR1 SNHLY and CDR2 FYNNEI come from the germline V gene. The CDR3 region has the DNA TGTGCCAGCAGCCTCCTAGCGGGAAGGAGCTCCTACGAGCAGTACTTC. Amino acids: CASSLLAGRSSYEQYF. The full variable domain, rest sourced from reference TRBV2 and TRBJ2-7, is EPEVTQTPSHQVTQMGQEVILRCVPISNHLYFYWYRQILGQKVEFLVSFYNNEISEKSEIFDDQFSVERPDGSNFTLKIRSTKLEDSAMYFCASSLLAGRSSYEQYFGPGTRLTVT.

The chain carries TRBV9 and TRBJ1-2; D is possibly TRBD1 (6 bases). Germline loops: CDR1 SGDLS, CDR2 YYNGEE. Trimming took 0 bases from V and 5 from J, leaving 11 bases between them. The CDR3 covers 14 residues. As DNA, the CDR3 is TGTGCCAGCAGCGTAGGGACAGCGACATATGGCTACACCTTC. Translated: CASSVGTATYGYTF.

The chain couples TRBV13 to TRBJ2-1; possibly TRBD1 for D (6 bases). Trimming left V 6 bases short and J 10 bases short, with 13 bases between. Germline V gives CDR1 PRHDT, CDR2 FYEKMQ (reference sequence). CDR3 length equals 12 residues. The DNA of the CDR3 is TGTGCCAGCAGTAACAGGGTTGGCGAGCAGTTCTTC. Its translation: CASSNRVGEQFF.

This clone was picked up a small number of times. The chain is built from TRBV6-6 and TRBJ1-5, with 10 positions matching TRBD1. The CDR3 sequence is 14 residues long. The junction had 3 bases not matched to a gene; V was cut back by 6 bases and J by 4 bases. Germline CDR1 reads MNHNY; CDR2 reads SVGAGI (reference sequence). CDR3 region: CASRVDRGNQPQHF. DNA for the CDR3: TGTGCCAGCAGAGTGGACAGGGGGAATCAGCCCCAGCATTTT.

This clone was detected once. The V gene is TRBV19, the J gene TRBJ1-6; D remains ambiguous. Germline loops: CDR1 LNHDA, CDR2 SQIVND (reference sequence). Trimming shortened V by 5 bases and J by 10 bases, and 15 bases separated the two germline ends. This CDR3 is 14 amino acids long. The CDR3: CASSQSAVGSPLHF. In DNA form, the CDR3 reads TGTGCCAGTAGTCAGAGTGCGGTAGGATCACCCCTCCACTTT.

The chain links TRBV12-5 to TRBJ1-3; D not resolved. Trimming cost V 5 bases and J 2 bases, with 4 bases left between them. This CDR3 is 12 amino acids long. Per the germline V gene, CDR1 is LGHNT and CDR2 is FRNRAP. In DNA form, the CDR3 reads TGTGCTAGTGGTCTCGCTGGAAACACCATATATTTT. Translated: CASGLAGNTIYF.

The CDR3 coding sequence is TGTGCCAGCAGCTCCTACCTTGGGCCCGTCTCCTACAATGAGCAGTTCTTC. Translation gives CASSSYLGPVSYNEQFF. The chain is built from TRBV21-1 and TRBJ2-1; the D segment call TRBD1 is taken from the table without a DNA check. TRBV21-1 is listed as a pseudogene. The CDR3 is 17 residues long.